This T cell receptor (beta chain) originates from a study of T cells in tuberculosis. Thawed, overnight-rested PBMC were stained with GMM-loaded CD1B tetramer, viability dye and anti-CD3, then sorted. The CD1B tetramers carried C32 glucose monomycolate purified from Rhodococcus equi. Tetramer-sorted PBMC had been CD14 monocyte-depleted before freezing. Trimming cost V 5 bases and J 4 bases, with 17 bases left between them. Germline CDR1 is SGHTA and CDR2 is FQGNSA. CDR3 length: 16 residues. The repertoire was sequenced with immunoSEQ multiplex PCR; TCRdb's copy has only in-frame clones and lacks some. Of around 60,000 clones listed, around 81% were seen once; the top ten hold 9.5% to 15%.

Sample: CD1b-GMM tetramer-negative cells sorted from PBMCs. The chain joins TRBV7-2 to TRBJ1-4; D possibly corresponds to TRBD1 (6 bases). The source of this sequence is an adult woman with latent tuberculosis. The CDR3 protein is CASSHLSTGNNEKLFF. The CDR3 nucleotides are TGTGCCAGCAGCCACCTATCGACAGGAAATAATGAAAAACTGTTTTTT.